These T cell receptor beta chains were read from a single sample in a study of tumor-infiltrating lymphocytes in primary liver carcinoma. From the multiplex PCR reads, TCRdb called clonotypes with MiXCR, one entry per CDR3 protein. The table records about 210,000 distinct CDR3 sequences, around four fifths of them present only once. The sequencing input was tumor tissue from primary liver carcinoma. The receptors derive from a man aged 40-50 years with primary liver carcinoma and hepatitis B virus infection. Each CDR3 is given with its conserved first and last residue. A D gene is named only where the DNA matches it firmly. The size entry is marked missing in some rows and otherwise reads once, few, many or a size class.

D	V	size	J	DNA	CDR3
.	TRBV14	.	TRBJ2-2	TGTGCCAGCAGCCAGTCCGTGACCCCGGCTGCTGGGGAGCTGATTTTT	CASSQSVTPAAGELIF
TRBD1	TRBV19	.	TRBJ1-5	TGTGCCAGAAGCATGGGGACAGTTAGCGATCAGCCCCAGCATTTT	CARSMGTVSDQPQHF
.	TRBV4-2	.	TRBJ2-1	TGTGCCAACAGCCCTGGGCTAGGGAACCACAATGAGCAGTTCTTC	CANSPGLGNHNEQFF
.	TRBV12-5	.	TRBJ2-3	TGTGCTTATGCGGTCACAGCTAGCACAGATACGCTGTATTTT	CAYAVTASTDTLYF
.	TRBV11-3	.	TRBJ2-7	TGTGCCAGCAGCATGAGACAGTCCTACGAGCAATACTTC	CASSMRQSYEQYF
.	TRBV29-1	.	TRBJ2-5	TGCTACGTTGAAGATCCTGTTCGGGAGACTCAGTACTTC	CYVEDPVRETQYF
.	TRBV6-2/TRBV6-3	.	TRBJ1-2	TGTGCTAGCAGTTCGCCCAGGGACCCGATCTGTGGCTACACCTTC	CASSSPRDPICGYTF
.	TRBV4-3	.	TRBJ1-2	TGCACCAGCAGCCAAGCAGGGAACAATGGCTACACCTTC	CTSSQAGNNGYTF
.	TRBV29-1	.	TRBJ2-5	TGCAGCGCTGAAGCGGATAGGGCGCAAGCAGAGACCCAGTACTTC	CSAEADRAQAETQYF
.	TRBV28	.	TRBJ2-4	TGTGCCACCCCCCTGGTCGGTGGAGGAGTAAACACTCAGTACTTC	CATPLVGGGVNTQYF
.	TRBV6-2/TRBV6-3	.	TRBJ1-5	TGTGCCAGCAGGCCACTCCCTCTTAGACAGATTAATCAGCCCCAACATTTT	CASRPLPLRQINQPQHF
.	TRBV5-6	.	TRBJ1-2	TGTGCCAGCAGCGGCCGGGATGTCGATCATGGCTACACCTTC	CASSGRDVDHGYTF
.	TRBV5-1	many	TRBJ2-7	TGCGCCGAAACCGGGCAGTCCGCCTACGAGCAGTACTTC	CAETGQSAYEQYF
TRBD2	TRBV6-2/TRBV6-3	.	TRBJ2-1	TGTGCCAGCACCCTAGCGGGAGGGTTTACTGAGCATTTCTTC	CASTLAGGFTEHFF
.	TRBV4-1	.	TRBJ2-7	TGCGCCAGCAGCCTAGACAGGACCTCATTCGAGCAGTACTTC	CASSLDRTSFEQYF
.	TRBV4-1	.	TRBJ2-1	TGCGCCCGCAGCCCCGAACTAGTGGGGGCGTACAATGAGCAGTTCTTC	CARSPELVGAYNEQFF
TRBD2	TRBV29-1	once	TRBJ2-1	TGCAGCGTCGTCGGGGGGAACTCCTACGATGAGCAGTTCTTC	CSVVGGNSYDEQFF
.	TRBV29-1	.	TRBJ1-1	TGCAGTGTCTCTCAGGGCAGGACTGAGGCTTTCTTT	CSVSQGRTEAFF
TRBD2	TRBV4-2	few	TRBJ2-6	TGTGCCAGCACCCAAGTTGGGACTAGCGGTGCTGGGGCCAACGTCCTGACTTTC	CASTQVGTSGAGANVLTF
.	TRBV12-3/TRBV12-4	.	TRBJ2-2	TGTGCCAGCGGTTACTCCGTGAGCACCGGGGAGATGTTTTTT	CASGYSVSTGEMFF
TRBD1	TRBV7-9	many	TRBJ2-3	TGTGCCAGCACTGATCCGGGACAGGGGGTCGAGACGCAGTATTTT	CASTDPGQGVETQYF
.	TRBV6-1	.	TRBJ2-6	TGTACCAGCAGTGAAGGGGTGGATGGGTCCAACGTCCTGACTTTC	CTSSEGVDGSNVLTF
.	TRBV11-3	.	TRBJ1-1	TGTGCAAGCAGCAACGCCACGGGCACTGAAACTTTCTTT	CASSNATGTETFF
.	TRBV11-1	.	TRBJ2-2	TGTGCCTGCAGCTTTTGGGACACCGGGGTACTGTTTTTT	CACSFWDTGVLFF
.	TRBV30	.	TRBJ2-5	TGTGTCTGGAGTACCTCATCGGGCTGGGAGACCCAGTACTTC	CVWSTSSGWETQYF
.	TRBV11-2	.	TRBJ2-7	TGTGCCAGCAGCTCTAACAGGAAATCATACGAGCATTACTTC	CASSSNRKSYEHYF
.	TRBV6-2/TRBV6-3	.	TRBJ2-1	TGTGTCAGCAGCTACTGGCTGAATGAGCAGTTCTTC	CVSSYWLNEQFF